One T cell receptor (beta chain) is described in this entry. Its specific antigen is unknown. No qualities accompany the bases; no much larger clone lies one base away. Reading from cysteine to phenylalanine, the CDR3 counts 12 amino acids. The retained sequence is limited to the CDR3, 36 bases, with the frame set at the first base. V sheds 1 base and J sheds 6 bases, leaving 7 bases between their ends. This sample was taken from a study of blood T cells in healthy people across ages (dated by TCRdb to between 2015 and 2016). For the wider study: In model experiments, roughly one uniquely barcoded TCR beta cDNA molecule per two T cells was captured by template switching. The study measured age-related changes in TCR beta repertoire diversity using deep sequencing normalized with unique cDNA molecular identifiers. Donors were grouped into four age groups: young (average 16 years), middle-aged (39), aged (around 62) and long-lived (82). Donors of different ages were randomly distributed across sequencing lanes to avoid experimental bias. Two additional independent replicas of 1 million unique cDNA reads from the same blood draw were analyzed for two donors (one aged 18 to 30 and one aged 80 or older). Summary of the overall study and its limitations: Total diversity estimates from one million sequenced T cells were considered lower bounds and underestimates. Because donor CMV infection status was unknown, age-related changes in expanded clonotypes were potentially confounded. Because profiling used bulk unsorted PBMCs, naive and antigen-experienced compartments could not be compared conclusively. Compared with the aged group, the long-lived group had more naive CD4+ T cells, fewer expanded clones and increased TCR diversity, suggesting age selection. As age increased, observed TCR beta diversity per million T cells dropped in a roughly linear way, and a significant reduction was already evident by age about 40. A strong correlation was found between observed TCR beta diversity and the percentage of naive T cells measured by flow cytometry.

Receptor libraries were prepared by 5' RACE. Sequencer: Illumina HiSeq 2500. A second about 6 to 11 cycle PCR used a sample-barcoded 5' primer and a J-beta primer mix. Each TCR beta cDNA molecule received a unique molecular identifier from a template-switch 5' adaptor carrying 12 random nucleotides. At least 2.5 million CDR3-containing paired-end reads were obtained from each sample. The Mint cDNA synthesis kit, primed by a TRBC-specific oligonucleotide, was used to synthesize first-strand cDNA from all RNA. All cDNA was treated with uracil-DNA glycosylase and then went through a first 18-cycle PCR with the universal primers M1SS and BC2_uni_R. On the authors' methods: Normalization of each sample was performed by random selection of 1 million high-quality reads, each carrying a distinct molecular identifier. Instead of being binned into consensus sequences, reads with shared molecular identifiers were discarded. MiTCR, set to a Q25 quality threshold and the strictest error-elimination algorithm, was used for CDR3 identification, clonotype clustering and error correction. A nonparametric unseen species model with Euler transformation was used to estimate a lower bound on total TCR beta diversity. Using fastp trimming at Q25 and MiXCR clonotype assembly, TCRdb reanalyzed the public sequencing data and kept in-frame beta chains. CDR3 protein sequences are deduplicated, and each keeps its most common genes and DNA. What appears here as the V and J calls and clone size reflects TCRdb's work, not the paper's. This sample holds about 800,000 distinct CDR3 sequences; about 45% were observed only once. The ten largest clones take up 15% to 20% of the sample.

Systemically healthy Caucasian individuals from Russia, around 38 in total and aged roughly 6 to 100 years, were included as donors. Ten milliliters of peripheral blood were collected from each donor into EDTA-treated Vacutainer tubes. PBMCs were isolated by Ficoll-Paque density-gradient centrifugation, with at least 7 million obtained per sample. Total RNA was extracted from PBMCs with Trizol reagent, with at least 5.5 micrograms obtained per sample. Naive CD45RAhigh/CD27high T cell percentages were measured by flow cytometry on a PBMC aliquot from every donor. Input material: blood. The sequence derives from a man at least 80 years old in good health. The rearrangement combines TRBV23-1 with TRBJ2-7, with the D gene not clear enough to name. TRBV23-1 is placed among ORFs of uncertain function. CDR3 reads: CASSQYFSEQYF. The DNA is TGCGCCAGCAGTCAATATTTCTCCGAGCAGTACTTC.